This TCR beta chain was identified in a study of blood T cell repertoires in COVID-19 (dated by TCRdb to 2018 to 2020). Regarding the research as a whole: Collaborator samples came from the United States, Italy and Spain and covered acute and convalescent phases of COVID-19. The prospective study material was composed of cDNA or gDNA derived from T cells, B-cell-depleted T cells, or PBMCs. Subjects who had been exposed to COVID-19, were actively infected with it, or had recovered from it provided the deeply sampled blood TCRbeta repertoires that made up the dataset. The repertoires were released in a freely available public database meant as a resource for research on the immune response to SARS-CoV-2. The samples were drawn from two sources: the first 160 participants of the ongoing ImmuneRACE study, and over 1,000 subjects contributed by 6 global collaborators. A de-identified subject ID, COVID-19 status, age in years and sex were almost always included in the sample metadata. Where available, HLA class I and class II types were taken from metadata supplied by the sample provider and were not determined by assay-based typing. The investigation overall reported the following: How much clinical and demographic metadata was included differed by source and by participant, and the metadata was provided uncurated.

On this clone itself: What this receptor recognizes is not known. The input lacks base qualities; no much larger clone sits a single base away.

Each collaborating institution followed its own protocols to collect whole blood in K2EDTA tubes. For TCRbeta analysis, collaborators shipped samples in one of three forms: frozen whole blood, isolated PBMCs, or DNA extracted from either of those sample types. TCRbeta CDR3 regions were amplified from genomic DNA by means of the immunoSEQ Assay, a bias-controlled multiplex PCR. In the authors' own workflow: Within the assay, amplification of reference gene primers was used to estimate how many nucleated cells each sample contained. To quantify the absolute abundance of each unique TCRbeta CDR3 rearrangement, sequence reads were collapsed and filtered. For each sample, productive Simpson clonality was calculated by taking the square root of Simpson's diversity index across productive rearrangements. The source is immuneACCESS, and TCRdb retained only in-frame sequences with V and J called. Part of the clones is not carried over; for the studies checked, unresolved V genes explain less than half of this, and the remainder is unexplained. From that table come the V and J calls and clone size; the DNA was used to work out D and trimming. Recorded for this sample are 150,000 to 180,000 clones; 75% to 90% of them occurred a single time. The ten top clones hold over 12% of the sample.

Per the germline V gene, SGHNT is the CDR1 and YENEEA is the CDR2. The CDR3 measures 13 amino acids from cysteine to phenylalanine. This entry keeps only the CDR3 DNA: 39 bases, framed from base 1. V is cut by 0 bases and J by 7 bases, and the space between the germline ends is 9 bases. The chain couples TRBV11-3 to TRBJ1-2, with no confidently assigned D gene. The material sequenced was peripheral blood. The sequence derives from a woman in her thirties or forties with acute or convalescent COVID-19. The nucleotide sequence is TGTGCCAGCAGCTTAGAAGGCAGCGGTGGCTACACCTTC. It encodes CASSLEGSGGYTF.